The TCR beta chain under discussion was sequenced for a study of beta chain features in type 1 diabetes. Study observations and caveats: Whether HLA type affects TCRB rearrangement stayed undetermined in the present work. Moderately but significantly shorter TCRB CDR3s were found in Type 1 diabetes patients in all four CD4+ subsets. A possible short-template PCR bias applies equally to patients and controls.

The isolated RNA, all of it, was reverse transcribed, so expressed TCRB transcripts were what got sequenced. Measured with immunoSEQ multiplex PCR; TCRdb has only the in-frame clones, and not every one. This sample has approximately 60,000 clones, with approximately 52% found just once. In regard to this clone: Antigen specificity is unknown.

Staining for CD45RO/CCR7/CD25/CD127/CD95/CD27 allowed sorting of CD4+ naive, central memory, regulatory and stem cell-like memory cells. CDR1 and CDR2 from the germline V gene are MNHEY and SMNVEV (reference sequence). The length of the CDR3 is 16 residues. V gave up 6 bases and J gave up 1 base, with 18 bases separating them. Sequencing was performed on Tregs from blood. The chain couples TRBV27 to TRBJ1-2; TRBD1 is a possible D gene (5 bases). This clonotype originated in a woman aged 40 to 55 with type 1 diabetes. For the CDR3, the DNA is TGTGCCAGCAGCCCCTCCTCAGGGTACTTTAACTATGGCTACACCTTC. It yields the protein CASSPSSGYFNYGYTF.